This TCR beta chain was observed in a study of T-cell reconstitution after alpha-beta-depleted transplantation in children. Broader study findings: Newly produced T cells mostly accounted for T-cell counts and diversity one year post-transplant.

This clonotype was picked up many times. Its target is unknown. It was with unique molecular identifiers that the TCRbeta library was prepared. MiXCR was run by TCRdb on the PCR reads, yielding one entry per CDR3 protein. Among 100,000 or so distinct CDR3 sequences, 7.5% to 9.5% were seen once, and the ten largest hold around 17%. Trimming took 3 bases from V and 2 from J, leaving 10 bases between them. Germline CDR1 is DFQATT and CDR2 is SNEGSKA (reference sequence). The CDR3 sequence is 13 residues long. The sequence was obtained from a boy younger than 10 with acute lymphoblastic leukemia, due to receive a stem cell transplant. The chain employs TRBV20-1 and TRBJ1-2; no firm D call. The specimen was PBMCs, collected before TCRalphabeta/CD19-depleted stem cell transplant. The CDR3 region is CSASSTENYGYTF. CDR3 in DNA: TGCAGTGCTAGCTCCACGGAGAACTATGGCTACACCTTC.